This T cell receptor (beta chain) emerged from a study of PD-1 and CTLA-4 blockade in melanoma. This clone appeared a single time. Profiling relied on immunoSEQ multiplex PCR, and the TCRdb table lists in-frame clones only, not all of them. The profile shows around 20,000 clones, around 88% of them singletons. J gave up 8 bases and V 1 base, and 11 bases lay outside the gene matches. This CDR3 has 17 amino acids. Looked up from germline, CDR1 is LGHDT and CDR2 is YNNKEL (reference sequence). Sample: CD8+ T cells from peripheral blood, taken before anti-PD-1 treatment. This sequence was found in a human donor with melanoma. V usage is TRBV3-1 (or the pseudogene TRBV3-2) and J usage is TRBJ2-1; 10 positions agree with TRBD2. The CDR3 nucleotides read TGTGCCAGCAGCCAAGGCTTTAGCGGGGGGCTTCAGGATGAGCAGTTCTTC. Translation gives CASSQGFSGGLQDEQFF.